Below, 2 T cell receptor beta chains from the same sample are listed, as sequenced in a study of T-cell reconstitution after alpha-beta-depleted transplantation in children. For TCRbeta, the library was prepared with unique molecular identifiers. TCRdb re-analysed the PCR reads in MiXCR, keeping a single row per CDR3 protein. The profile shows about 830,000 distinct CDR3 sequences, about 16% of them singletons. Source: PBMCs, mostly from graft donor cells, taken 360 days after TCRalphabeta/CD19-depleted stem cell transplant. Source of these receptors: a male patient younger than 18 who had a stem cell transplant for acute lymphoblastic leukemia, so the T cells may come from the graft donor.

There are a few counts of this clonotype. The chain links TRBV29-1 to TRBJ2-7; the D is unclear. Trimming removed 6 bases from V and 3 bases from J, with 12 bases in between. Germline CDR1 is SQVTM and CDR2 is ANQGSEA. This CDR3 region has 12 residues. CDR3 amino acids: CSVGPKGYEQYF. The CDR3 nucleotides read TGCAGCGTAGGACCGAAGGGCTACGAGCAGTACTTC.

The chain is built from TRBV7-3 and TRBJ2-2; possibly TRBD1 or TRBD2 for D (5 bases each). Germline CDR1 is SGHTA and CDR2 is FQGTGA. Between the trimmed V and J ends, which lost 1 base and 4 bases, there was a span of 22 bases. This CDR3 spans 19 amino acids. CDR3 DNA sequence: TGTGCCAGCAGCTTAAGATGGGAGCGCCTCGAGAGGGGCACCGGGGAGCTGTTTTTT. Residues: CASSLRWERLERGTGELFF.